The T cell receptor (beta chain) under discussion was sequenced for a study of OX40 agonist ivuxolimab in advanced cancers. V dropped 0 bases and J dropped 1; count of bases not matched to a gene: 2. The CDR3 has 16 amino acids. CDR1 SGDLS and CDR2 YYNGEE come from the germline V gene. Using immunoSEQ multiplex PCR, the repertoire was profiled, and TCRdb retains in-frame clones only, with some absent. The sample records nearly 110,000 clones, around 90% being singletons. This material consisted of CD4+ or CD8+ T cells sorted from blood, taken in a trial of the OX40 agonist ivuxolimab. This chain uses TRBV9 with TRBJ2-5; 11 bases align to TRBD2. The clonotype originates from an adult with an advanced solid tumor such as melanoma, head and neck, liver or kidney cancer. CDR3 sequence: CASSVGGTSGQETQYF. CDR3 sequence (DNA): TGTGCCAGCAGCGTAGGAGGGACTAGCGGCCAAGAGACCCAGTACTTC.